The rows below give T cell receptor beta chains drawn from one sample of a study of CD8 T cells in Susac syndrome. TCRdb recomputed calls from the immunoSEQ multiplex PCR reads with MiXCR, one row per CDR3 protein. This sample has tens of thousands of distinct CDR3 sequences, with approximately 96% found just once. The material sequenced was CD8+ T cells from PBMCs. The receptor set was obtained from a human donor with Susac syndrome. Both conserved end residues are part of each CDR3. The D gene is left open where the match is weak. Size is omitted from some rows. Given values are once, few, many or a class for expanded clones.

J gene: TRBJ1-2
clone size: .
D gene: TRBD1
V gene: TRBV27
CDR3 DNA: TGTGCCAGCAGTCCGACCCGGGACAGGGACTATGGCTACACCTTC
CDR3 protein: CASSPTRDRDYGYTF

J gene: TRBJ2-4
clone size: .
D gene: TRBD2
V gene: TRBV20-1
CDR3 DNA: TGCAGTGCTAGAGATCCGGGACTAGCGGGGGGAGCCAAAAACATTCAGTACTTC
CDR3 protein: CSARDPGLAGGAKNIQYF

J gene: TRBJ1-2
clone size: .
D gene: .
V gene: TRBV18
CDR3 DNA: TGTGCCAGCTCACCTAACCAACAGGGAGGGGACTATGGCTACACCTTC
CDR3 protein: CASSPNQQGGDYGYTF

J gene: TRBJ2-5
clone size: .
D gene: TRBD1
V gene: TRBV7-2
CDR3 DNA: TGTGCCAGCAGCTCTCGGACAGGGTTCAAGACCCAGTACTTC
CDR3 protein: CASSSRTGFKTQYF

J gene: TRBJ1-1
clone size: .
D gene: .
V gene: TRBV5-1
CDR3 DNA: TGCGCCAGCAGCTTGGAGGCAGAGACTGAAGCTTTCTTT
CDR3 protein: CASSLEAETEAFF

J gene: TRBJ1-6
clone size: .
D gene: .
V gene: TRBV20-1
CDR3 DNA: TGCAGTGCCCCCTTGTTTATCGGTTCACCCCTCCACTTT
CDR3 protein: CSAPLFIGSPLHF

J gene: TRBJ2-4
clone size: .
D gene: .
V gene: TRBV29-1
CDR3 DNA: TGCAGCGTGGCCGGGGAAGGGGGAGACATTCAGTACTTC
CDR3 protein: CSVAGEGGDIQYF

J gene: TRBJ1-1
clone size: .
D gene: .
V gene: TRBV4-3
CDR3 DNA: TGCGCCAGCAGCCAAACTGAGGCTCTTAACACTGAAGCTTTCTTT
CDR3 protein: CASSQTEALNTEAFF

J gene: TRBJ2-7
clone size: once
D gene: .
V gene: TRBV30
CDR3 DNA: TGTGCCTGGAGTCGAACCGACAACGAGCAGTACTTC
CDR3 protein: CAWSRTDNEQYF

J gene: TRBJ1-1
clone size: .
D gene: .
V gene: TRBV18
CDR3 DNA: TGTGCCAGCTCACAAATACAGGACCCGAACACTGAAGCTTTCTTT
CDR3 protein: CASSQIQDPNTEAFF

J gene: TRBJ1-5
clone size: .
D gene: .
V gene: TRBV12-3/TRBV12-4
CDR3 DNA: TGTGCCAGCAGGCAGAGGGACAATCAGCCCCAGCATTTT
CDR3 protein: CASRQRDNQPQHF

J gene: TRBJ2-7
clone size: once
D gene: TRBD1
V gene: TRBV5-4
CDR3 DNA: TGTGCCAGCAGCTGGGAACAGGGGACCGTATACGAGCAGTACTTC
CDR3 protein: CASSWEQGTVYEQYF

J gene: TRBJ2-5
clone size: .
D gene: TRBD1
V gene: TRBV6-2/TRBV6-3
CDR3 DNA: TGTGCCAGCAGTACGACAGGGCTCGAGACCCAGTACTTC
CDR3 protein: CASSTTGLETQYF

J gene: TRBJ2-3
clone size: .
D gene: TRBD2
V gene: TRBV10-3
CDR3 DNA: TGTGCCACCAGAGCGGGGTGGACAGATACGCAGTATTTT
CDR3 protein: CATRAGWTDTQYF

J gene: TRBJ2-5
clone size: .
D gene: .
V gene: TRBV29-1
CDR3 DNA: TGCAGCGTTGTGGGGGGATCAAACGGGGAGACCCAGTACTTC
CDR3 protein: CSVVGGSNGETQYF

J gene: TRBJ2-7
clone size: few
D gene: TRBD1
V gene: TRBV15
CDR3 DNA: TGTGCCACCAGCAGGGACAGGAGCTACGAGCAGTACTTC
CDR3 protein: CATSRDRSYEQYF

J gene: TRBJ2-7
clone size: .
D gene: .
V gene: TRBV20-1
CDR3 DNA: TGCAGTGCTGGGCCTTCATACGAGCAGTACTTC
CDR3 protein: CSAGPSYEQYF